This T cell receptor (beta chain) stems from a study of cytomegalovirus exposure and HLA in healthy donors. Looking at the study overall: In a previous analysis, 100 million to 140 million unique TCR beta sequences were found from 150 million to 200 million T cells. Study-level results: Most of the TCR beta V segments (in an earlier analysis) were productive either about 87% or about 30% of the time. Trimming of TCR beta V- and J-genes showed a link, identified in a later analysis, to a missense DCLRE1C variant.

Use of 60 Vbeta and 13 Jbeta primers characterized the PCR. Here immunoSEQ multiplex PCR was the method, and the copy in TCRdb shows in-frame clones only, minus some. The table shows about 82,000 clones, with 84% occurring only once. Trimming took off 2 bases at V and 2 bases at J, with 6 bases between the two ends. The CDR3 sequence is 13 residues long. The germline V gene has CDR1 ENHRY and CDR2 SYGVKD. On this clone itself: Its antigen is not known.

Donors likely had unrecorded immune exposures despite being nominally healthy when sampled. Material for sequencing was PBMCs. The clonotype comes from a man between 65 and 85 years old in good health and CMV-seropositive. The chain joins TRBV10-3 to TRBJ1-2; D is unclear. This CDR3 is CAISEEENYGYTF. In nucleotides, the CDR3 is TGTGCCATCAGTGAGGAGGAGAACTATGGCTACACCTTC.